Sequencing of this TCR beta chain was carried out in a study of shared clonotypes between healthy human individuals. Study results and caveats: In general, naive subsets displayed greater estimated richness than memory subsets did.

V shed 4 bases, J shed 4 bases, and the junction held 2 bases outside the gene matches. CDR1 and CDR2 from the germline V gene are MNHEY and SVGAGI. CDR3 length equals 13 residues. TCRdb keeps only in-frame clones here, not all; method: immunoSEQ multiplex PCR. The sample has over a million clones, approximately 98.5% seen once. As regards this clone: Its specificity is unknown.

This TCR was sampled from a man in his thirties or forties in good health. This rearrangement joins TRBV6-5 to TRBJ1-2; 8 nucleotides line up with TRBD1. Source material: naive CD4+ T cells sorted from blood. Documented subset: CD45RA+ positively selected. As DNA, the CDR3 is TGTGCCAGCAGTTCGACAGGGGTCTATGGCTACACCTTC. Amino acid sequence: CASSSTGVYGYTF.